This T cell receptor (beta chain) was observed in a study of immune evolution from preneoplasia to lung adenocarcinoma. Turning to the study itself: HLA loss of heterozygosity: roughly 7.5% AIS, about 15% MIA, around 35% ADC, none AAH. Study observations and caveats: Later-stage lesions seemingly showed higher T cell density and diversity than normal lung.

The method was immunoSEQ multiplex PCR; TCRdb's version includes in-frame clones alone and lacks a portion of them. The repertoire has about 7,300 clones, over 55% of them found once; the top ten carry 10% to 14%. Regarding this clone: Its cognate antigen is unknown.

V lost 5 bases and J 2 bases, leaving 15 bases between the germline ends. Germline assignment: CDR1 SGHVS and CDR2 FQNEAQ. The CDR3 sequence is 15 residues long. Between the mid-2010s and the late 2010s, patients underwent resection in Japan or China. Nucleic acids came from premalignant or tumor cells enriched by macro-dissection. The receptor was derived from a donor aged 70 or older with lung adenocarcinoma. Some clones in this sample may be carry-over from other donors' samples. The chain joins TRBV7-8 to TRBJ1-2; D perhaps matches TRBD1 (5 bases). What was sequenced was FFPE lung adenocarcinoma in situ tissue. The CDR3 spells CASSPPGRANYGYTF. The CDR3 DNA is TGTGCCAGCAGCCCCCCCGGCAGGGCAAACTATGGCTACACCTTC.